This note documents a single T cell receptor (beta chain) sequence. Its antigen is not known. The ends lost 3 bases at V and 0 bases at J; junction bases unmatched: 4. Germline V lookup: CDR1 ENHRY, CDR2 SYGVKD. The CDR3 consists of 16 residues. The data originate from a study of response to subunit inactivated influenza vaccine. Findings and caveats of the study: Authors proposed each seasonal influenza vaccination draws in few new T cells.

TCRdb re-called the RT-PCR reads with MiXCR, one entry per CDR3 protein. Seen here are about 160,000 distinct CDR3 sequences, under 13% observed once, and the top ten hold around 12%. The chain has TRBV10-3 and TRBJ2-2, with 7 bases fitting TRBD1. This receptor was obtained from a man between 50 and 59 years old who received an inactivated influenza vaccine. The input for sequencing was non-naive T cells sorted from PBMCs, taken about 6 weeks after vaccination. This chain's CDR3 is CAISDTGASNTGELFF. CDR3 DNA sequence: TGTGCCATCAGTGATACAGGGGCCTCGAACACCGGGGAGCTGTTTTTT.